Below, 10 T cell receptor beta chains from the same sample are listed, as sequenced in a study of blood T cell repertoires in COVID-19. Using immunoSEQ multiplex PCR, the repertoire was profiled, and TCRdb retains in-frame clones only, with some absent. Of 130,000 to 150,000 clones in the sample, around 87% were seen once. The sequencing sample was made of PBMCs or T cells enriched from blood (not recorded which). The receptors originated from a woman between 40 and 55 years old who had been exposed to COVID-19.

The chain has TRBV7-2 and TRBJ2-7; 7 nucleotides align to TRBD2. The CDR3 is 15 residues long. Unmatched junction bases numbered 4, after V lost 2 bases and J lost 0 bases. Germline assignment: CDR1 SGHTA and CDR2 FQGNSA. CDR3 in DNA: TGTGCCAGCAGCTTAAGCGGGAAGGGCTCCTACGAGCAGTACTTC. This gives the protein CASSLSGKGSYEQYF.

The chain recombines TRBV2 with TRBJ1-4; 7 bases map to TRBD1. The CDR3 covers 14 residues. Trimming removed 6 bases from V and 5 bases from J; junction bases left unmatched: 6. Looked up from germline, CDR1 is SNHLY and CDR2 is FYNNEI. The CDR3 spells CASREGAQNEKLFF. The CDR3 nucleotides are TGTGCCAGCAGAGAGGGGGCGCAGAATGAAAAACTGTTTTTT.

This clone appeared a few times. V gene TRBV28 combines with J gene TRBJ2-1, with D possibly TRBD2 on 6 matching bases. This CDR3 has 11 amino acids. Deletions cut 8 bases from V and 10 bases from J, with 12 bases between. CDR1 is MDHEN and CDR2 is SYDVKM in the germline V gene. The CDR3 reads CASSLSGEQFF. CDR3 in DNA: TGTGCCAGCTCCTTGAGCGGGGAGCAGTTCTTC.

The V and J genes are TRBV5-1 and TRBJ2-3; TRBD1 might be the D (6 bases). Trimming shortened V by 5 bases and J by 0 bases, and 10 bases separated the two germline ends. Germline CDR1 and CDR2: SGHRS and YFSETQ. The CDR3 has 14 amino acids. This CDR3 is CASSIDRSTDTQYF. The CDR3 bases are TGCGCCAGCAGTATAGACAGGAGCACAGATACGCAGTATTTT.

This clone showed up just once. The V call is TRBV5-6, the J call TRBJ1-1, with 7 bases identical to TRBD1. Germline CDR1 is SGHDT and CDR2 is YYEEEE. This CDR3 contains 13 residues. Trimming removed 4 bases from V and 10 bases from J; junction bases left unmatched: 10. DNA of the CDR3: TGTGCCAGCAGCAAAAAGACCCAGGGGGTAGCTTTCTTT. Protein product: CASSKKTQGVAFF.

The CDR3 sequence: CASSFYPGLVKYEKLFF. The CDR3 DNA is TGTGCCAGCAGCTTTTACCCAGGGCTGGTCAAATATGAAAAACTGTTTTTT. This chain uses TRBV3-1 (or the pseudogene TRBV3-2) with TRBJ1-4; D might be TRBD1 (5 bases). In germline, CDR1 is LGHDT, CDR2 YNNKEL (reference sequence). The CDR3 runs to 17 residues. The V gene lost 5 bases and the J gene lost 6 bases, with 22 bases spanning the gap.

This chain uses TRBV6-5 with TRBJ2-7; 10 nucleotides line up with TRBD2. The germline V gene has CDR1 MNHEY and CDR2 SVGAGI. The CDR3 totals 14 residues. After removal of 5 bases from V and 4 bases from J, the junction contained 5 bases not matched to a gene. CDR3 sequence (DNA): TGTGCCAGCAGTCCTAGCGGGAGCGGTTACGAGCAGTACTTC. As protein: CASSPSGSGYEQYF.

The chain combines TRBV6-1 with TRBJ1-6; the match to TRBD1 covers 11 bases. From germline, CDR1 is MNHNS and CDR2 SASEGT. This CDR3 spans 16 amino acids. Trimming cost V 1 base and J 10 bases; bases outside gene matches: 6. The CDR3 sequence is CASSEEGTGGFSPLHF. CDR3 coding DNA: TGTGCCAGCAGTGAAGAAGGGACAGGGGGATTCTCACCCCTCCACTTT.

The rearrangement links TRBV28 to TRBJ2-3, with TRBD2 matching over 7 bases. The CDR3 extends over 15 amino acids. The germline CDR1 and CDR2 sequences are MDHEN and SYDVKM. V was pared by 5 bases and J by 6 bases, with 11 bases of the junction left unmatched. The CDR3 sequence: CASSPPGYGGDTQYF. The CDR3 DNA reads as TGTGCCAGCAGTCCCCCCGGGTACGGGGGGGATACGCAGTATTTT.

The chain uses TRBV6-2 or TRBV6-3 and TRBJ1-2, with 9 bases identical to TRBD1. CDR1 and CDR2 (germline): MNHEY, SVGEGT. V shed 5 bases and J 4 bases; nucleotides not matched to a gene: 11. The CDR3 runs 16 residues. CDR3: CASSKIRDRASYGYTF. As DNA, the CDR3 is TGTGCCAGCAGTAAGATCCGGGACAGGGCGTCCTATGGCTACACCTTC.